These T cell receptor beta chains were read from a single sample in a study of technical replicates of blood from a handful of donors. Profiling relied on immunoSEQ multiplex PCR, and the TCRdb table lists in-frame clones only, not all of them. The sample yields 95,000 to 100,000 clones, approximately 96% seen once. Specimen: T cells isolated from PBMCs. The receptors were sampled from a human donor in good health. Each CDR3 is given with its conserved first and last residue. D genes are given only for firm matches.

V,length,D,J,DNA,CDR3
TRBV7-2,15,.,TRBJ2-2,TGTGCCAGCAGCTTAGGGCCAGGGAACACCGGGGAGCTGTTTTTT,CASSLGPGNTGELFF
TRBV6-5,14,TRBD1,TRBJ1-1,TGTGCCAGCCGTCCGGGACAGCAGAACACTGAAGCTTTCTTT,CASRPGQQNTEAFF
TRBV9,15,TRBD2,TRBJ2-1,TGTGCCAGCAGCGTAGAACCTAGCGGATACAATGAGCAGTTCTTC,CASSVEPSGYNEQFF
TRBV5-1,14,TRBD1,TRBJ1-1,TGCGCCAGCAGCTTGGGGGGACAGGGGACTGAAGCTTTCTTT,CASSLGGQGTEAFF
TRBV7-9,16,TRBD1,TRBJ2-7,TGTGCCAGCAGCTTAGCTGACAGGGATAGGTTATACGAGCAGTACTTC,CASSLADRDRLYEQYF
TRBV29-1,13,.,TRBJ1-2,TGCAGCGTTGAAGATTCCACAGGGTATGGCTACACCTTC,CSVEDSTGYGYTF
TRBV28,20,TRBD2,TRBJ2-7,TGTGCCAGCAGTTTAAGAGGGCTTCGACTAGCGGGAGATTCCCCCCTTGGGCAGTACTTC,CASSLRGLRLAGDSPLGQYF
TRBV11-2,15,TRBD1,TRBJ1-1,TGTGCCAGCAGCTTAAACGGACAGGGGGTCGCTGAAGCTTTCTTT,CASSLNGQGVAEAFF
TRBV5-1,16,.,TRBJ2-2,TGCGCCAGCAGCTTGGCCGAAGAGGGTAACACCGGGGAGCTGTTTTTT,CASSLAEEGNTGELFF
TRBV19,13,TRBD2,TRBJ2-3,TGTGCCAGTAGGGTAGCGGGGGTAGGTACGCAGTATTTT,CASRVAGVGTQYF
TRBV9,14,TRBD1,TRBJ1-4,TGTGCCAGCAGCCTTCAGGGGGGCGGTGAAAAACTGTTTTTT,CASSLQGGGEKLFF
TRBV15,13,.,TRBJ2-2,TGTGCCACCAGCACAAAACTCACCGGGGAGCTGTTTTTT,CATSTKLTGELFF
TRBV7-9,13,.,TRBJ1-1,TGTGCCAGCAGTGGGGAGCTGAACACTGAAGCTTTCTTT,CASSGELNTEAFF
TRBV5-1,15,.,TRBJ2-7,TGCGCCAGCAGCCCGGGACACCGGGACTCCTACGAGCAGTACTTC,CASSPGHRDSYEQYF
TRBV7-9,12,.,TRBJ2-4,TGTGCCAGCAGCCCCCGCGGGCTGGAACAGTACTTC,CASSPRGLEQYF
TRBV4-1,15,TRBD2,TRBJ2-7,TGCGCCAGCAGCCAATCTAGCGGGATACCCTACGAGCAGTACTTC,CASSQSSGIPYEQYF
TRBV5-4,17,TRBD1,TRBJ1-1,TGTGCCAGCAGCTTGGGCGGGGCAGGGGGCGTAAATACTGAAGCTTTCTTT,CASSLGGAGGVNTEAFF
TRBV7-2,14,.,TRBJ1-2,TGTGCCAGCAGCTTAGATCCGGGATACGGTTCTTACACCTTC,CASSLDPGYGSYTF
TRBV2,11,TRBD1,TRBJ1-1,TGTGCCAGCAGTGCAGGGGGCGACGCTTTCTTT,CASSAGGDAFF
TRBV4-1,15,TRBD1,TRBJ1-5,TGCGCCAGCAGCCGCCCGGGACAGATCAATCAGCCCCAGCATTTT,CASSRPGQINQPQHF
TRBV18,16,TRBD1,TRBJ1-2,TGTGCCAGCTCAACCCCGGGACAGGCAGCTAACTATGGCTACACCTTC,CASSTPGQAANYGYTF
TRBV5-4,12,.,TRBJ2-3,TGTGCCAGCAGCTTACAAACAGATACGCAGTATTTT,CASSLQTDTQYF